The rows below give T cell receptor beta chains drawn from one sample of a study of blood T cell repertoires in COVID-19. Here immunoSEQ multiplex PCR was the method, and the copy in TCRdb shows in-frame clones only, minus some. The table includes about 160,000 clones, approximately 91% detected once. What was sequenced was peripheral blood. Receptors were obtained from a man aged 18-30 years with acute or convalescent COVID-19. Each CDR3 is given with its conserved first and last residue. The D gene is left open where the match is weak. Not all rows give a size; the values are once, few, many and, for expanded clones, a class.

D gene,V gene,clone size,J gene,CDR3 DNA,CDR3 protein
-,TRBV6-5,-,TRBJ1-2,TGTGCCAGCAGTCCCGGAGGACAGATTGGAGGCTACACCTTC,CASSPGGQIGGYTF
TRBD2,TRBV14,-,TRBJ2-1,TGTGCCAGCAGCCTACACCTCCTAGCGGGGGATAGAAATGAGCAGTTCTTC,CASSLHLLAGDRNEQFF
-,TRBV21-1,-,TRBJ2-7,TGTGCCAGCAGCAGACGCCGGGACAGGGCTGGCGAGCAGTACTTC,CASSRRRDRAGEQYF
-,TRBV6-4,-,TRBJ1-1,TGTGCCAGCAGTGACTCGACAGGCGGCGCGGCTTTCTTT,CASSDSTGGAAFF
-,TRBV5-1,-,TRBJ1-2,TGCGCCAGCAGCGCACAGGGAGGGGGCTACACCTTC,CASSAQGGGYTF
-,TRBV9,-,TRBJ1-1,TGTGCCAGCAGCCCGGGACAAGTGAACACTGAAGCTTTCTTT,CASSPGQVNTEAFF
-,TRBV5-8,-,TRBJ2-3,TGTGCCAGCAGCTTGGAGGGGACACGCACAGATACGCAGTATTTT,CASSLEGTRTDTQYF
-,TRBV12-3/TRBV12-4,-,TRBJ1-2,TGTGCCAGCAGTATAGGAGACTATGGCTACACCTTC,CASSIGDYGYTF
-,TRBV7-9,-,TRBJ1-1,TGTGCCAGCAGCTTAGTCGGTCGGGAGAACACTGAAGCTTTCTTT,CASSLVGRENTEAFF
-,TRBV10-3,-,TRBJ1-3,TGTGCCATCAGAAGTACAGCCGTGGGCACCATATATTTT,CAIRSTAVGTIYF
-,TRBV9,-,TRBJ1-6,TGTGCCAGCAGCGTGTCCCCGAGATCACCCCTCCACTTT,CASSVSPRSPLHF
-,TRBV9,-,TRBJ2-7,TGTGCCAGCAGCGTATGGCCGGACAGCACGAGCGGGCAGTACTTC,CASSVWPDSTSGQYF
-,TRBV14,once,TRBJ2-4,TGTGCCAGCAGTCAGGTGGGGGGAAACATTCAGTACTTC,CASSQVGGNIQYF
-,TRBV9,-,TRBJ2-5,TGTGCCAGCAGCGTACACAGACAAGAGACCCAGTACTTC,CASSVHRQETQYF
TRBD1,TRBV12-5,-,TRBJ2-7,TGTGCTAGTGGTTTGGCACAGCCGGGACAGGAAGGATACGAGCAGTACTTC,CASGLAQPGQEGYEQYF
-,TRBV30,-,TRBJ1-5,TGTGCCTGGAGCCAAAAGGTGGCGTTTGCAGGGGAAAGCAATCAGCCCCAGCATTTT,CAWSQKVAFAGESNQPQHF
-,TRBV13,-,TRBJ2-1,TGTGCCAGCAGCTTTCGGGGGAACTCCTACAATGAGCAGTTCTTC,CASSFRGNSYNEQFF
TRBD1,TRBV3-1/TRBV3-2,-,TRBJ1-5,TGTGCCAGCAGCCAAGTTTCAGGGGGAAATCAGCCCCAGCATTTT,CASSQVSGGNQPQHF
-,TRBV19,-,TRBJ1-4,TGTGCCAGTAGTCACCCCCGGGGACAAAATGAAAAACTGTTTTTT,CASSHPRGQNEKLFF
-,TRBV19,-,TRBJ2-3,TGTGCCAGTAGTATCTGGCAGGGGCACTCTAGCACAGATACGCAGTATTTT,CASSIWQGHSSTDTQYF
-,TRBV7-9,-,TRBJ2-7,TGTGCCAGCAGCCCAGGGGCGCCGGCCTACGAGCAGTACTTC,CASSPGAPAYEQYF
TRBD1,TRBV7-8,-,TRBJ2-7,TGTGCCAGCAGCTTATCCCCGGGACAGGGTAGCGCGCAGTACTTC,CASSLSPGQGSAQYF
TRBD2,TRBV30,-,TRBJ2-2,TGTGCCTGGAGCGGCCTAGCGGGAGACGCGAACACCGGGGAGCTGTTTTTT,CAWSGLAGDANTGELFF
-,TRBV29-1,-,TRBJ1-2,TGCAGCGTTGATGGGGGGTATGGCTACACCTTC,CSVDGGYGYTF
TRBD2,TRBV5-1,-,TRBJ2-1,TGCGCCAGCAGCGACGCGGGGGGGCAACGGAATGAGCAGTTCTTC,CASSDAGGQRNEQFF
-,TRBV15,-,TRBJ1-3,TGTGCCACCAGCAGAGTGGGTCAGGGGACTGGAAACACCATATATTTT,CATSRVGQGTGNTIYF
-,TRBV12-3/TRBV12-4,-,TRBJ2-1,TGTGCCAGCAGACGGGTACTCGATGAGCAGTTCTTC,CASRRVLDEQFF
-,TRBV7-9,-,TRBJ2-1,TGTGCCAGCAGCTCCCCCTTTTTGCCGCGAAACAATGAGCAGTTCTTC,CASSSPFLPRNNEQFF
TRBD1,TRBV11-2,-,TRBJ1-2,TGTGCCAGCAGCTTAGATCCCAGGGGGCGTCGTGGCTACACCTTC,CASSLDPRGRRGYTF